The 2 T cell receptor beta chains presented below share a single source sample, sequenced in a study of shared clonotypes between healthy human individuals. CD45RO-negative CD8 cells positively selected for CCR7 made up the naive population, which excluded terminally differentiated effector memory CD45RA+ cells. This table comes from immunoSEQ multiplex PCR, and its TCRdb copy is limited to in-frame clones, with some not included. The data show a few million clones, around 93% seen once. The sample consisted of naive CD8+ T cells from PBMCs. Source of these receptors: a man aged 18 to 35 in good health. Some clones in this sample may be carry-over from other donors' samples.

The CDR3 protein is CASSFGTGETDTQYF. The CDR3 DNA is TGCGCCAGCAGCTTTGGGACAGGGGAGACAGATACGCAGTATTTT. This chain uses TRBV5-1 with TRBJ2-3, with TRBD1 matching over 10 bases. The V gene's germline CDR1 is SGHRS and CDR2 YFSETQ. With 2 bases clipped from V and 3 bases from J, the junction kept 3 bases outside the gene matches. The CDR3 runs to 15 residues.

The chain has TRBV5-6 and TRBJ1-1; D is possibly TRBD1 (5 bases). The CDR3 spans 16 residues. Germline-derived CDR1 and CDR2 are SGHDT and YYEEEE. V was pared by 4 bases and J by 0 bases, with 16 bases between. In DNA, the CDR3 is TGTGCCAGCAGCATGAAAAAAGGGGCATTGAACACTGAAGCTTTCTTT. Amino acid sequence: CASSMKKGALNTEAFF.